This TCR beta chain is from a study of T cells after yellow fever vaccination. On the study more broadly: The authors prepared low-cell-number fractions using SMART-Seq v4 Ultra Low Input.

Of note for this clonotype: Its antigen remains unknown.

CDR3 size: 15 residues. Germline V gene lookup returns CDR1 LGHNA and CDR2 YNFKEQ. The trim removed 4 bases at V and 8 bases at J, leaving 7 bases unmatched. Each CDR3 protein is one row after TCRdb ran MiXCR on the 5' RACE reads. The profile covers about 150,000 distinct CDR3 sequences, with just over 6.5% appearing a single time and over 0.55% taken by the ten largest. Study conclusions and caveats: The CD4 compartment and the CD8 compartment contained a small share of clonotypes in common. Weaker overall, the secondary response nonetheless peaked faster (day 5 versus 15). Contamination of FACS-sorted repertoires by abundant clonotypes from the bulk population could occur.

Material: CD4+ T cells sorted from PBMCs, obtained 10 days after the yellow fever booster vaccination. The TCR sequence derives from a man aged 30 to 45 who received the YFV17D yellow fever vaccine. The chain employs TRBV4-2 and TRBJ2-2, with 10 bases lining up with TRBD1. The CDR3 spells CASSLPGQGSGELFF. The CDR3 DNA is TGTGCCAGCAGCCTTCCGGGACAGGGGTCGGGGGAGCTGTTTTTT.